This TCR beta chain is drawn from a study of regulatory T cells in long-lasting Graves disease. Time point here: newly diagnosed GD, antithyroid drugs for less than 3 months. PBMCs were the source of the RNA used for TCR sequencing. The CDR3 length is 14 residues. The V gene lost 4 bases and the J gene lost 2 bases, with 11 bases spanning the gap. Germline-derived CDR1 and CDR2 are LGHDT and YNNKEL (reference sequence). This clonotype was seen ten or more times. Arm-PCR with iRepertoire HTBI primers amplified the CDR3 regions for these TCR beta libraries. MiXCR was run by TCRdb on the multiplex PCR reads, yielding one entry per CDR3 protein. The sample records 360,000 or so distinct CDR3 sequences, around 15% being singletons. The same specimen was also included in a second study, on T cells in Graves' hyperthyroidism and ophthalmopathy. This second study notes: RT-PCR in the first round (using the HTBI primer set) targeted the TCR CDR3. Ophthalmopathy onset followed model prediction by a median about 6.9 months.

This receptor was taken from a woman aged 18-29 years with Graves disease. The sample was peripheral blood mononuclear cells (PBMCs), taken at new diagnosis, from a patient treated with antithyroid drugs. The chain is built from TRBV3-1 and TRBJ1-2, with D tentatively TRBD1 (5 bases). The CDR3 coding sequence is TGTGCCAGCAGCCCTCGGGCAGGGAACTATGGCTACACCTTC. Amino acid sequence: CASSPRAGNYGYTF.